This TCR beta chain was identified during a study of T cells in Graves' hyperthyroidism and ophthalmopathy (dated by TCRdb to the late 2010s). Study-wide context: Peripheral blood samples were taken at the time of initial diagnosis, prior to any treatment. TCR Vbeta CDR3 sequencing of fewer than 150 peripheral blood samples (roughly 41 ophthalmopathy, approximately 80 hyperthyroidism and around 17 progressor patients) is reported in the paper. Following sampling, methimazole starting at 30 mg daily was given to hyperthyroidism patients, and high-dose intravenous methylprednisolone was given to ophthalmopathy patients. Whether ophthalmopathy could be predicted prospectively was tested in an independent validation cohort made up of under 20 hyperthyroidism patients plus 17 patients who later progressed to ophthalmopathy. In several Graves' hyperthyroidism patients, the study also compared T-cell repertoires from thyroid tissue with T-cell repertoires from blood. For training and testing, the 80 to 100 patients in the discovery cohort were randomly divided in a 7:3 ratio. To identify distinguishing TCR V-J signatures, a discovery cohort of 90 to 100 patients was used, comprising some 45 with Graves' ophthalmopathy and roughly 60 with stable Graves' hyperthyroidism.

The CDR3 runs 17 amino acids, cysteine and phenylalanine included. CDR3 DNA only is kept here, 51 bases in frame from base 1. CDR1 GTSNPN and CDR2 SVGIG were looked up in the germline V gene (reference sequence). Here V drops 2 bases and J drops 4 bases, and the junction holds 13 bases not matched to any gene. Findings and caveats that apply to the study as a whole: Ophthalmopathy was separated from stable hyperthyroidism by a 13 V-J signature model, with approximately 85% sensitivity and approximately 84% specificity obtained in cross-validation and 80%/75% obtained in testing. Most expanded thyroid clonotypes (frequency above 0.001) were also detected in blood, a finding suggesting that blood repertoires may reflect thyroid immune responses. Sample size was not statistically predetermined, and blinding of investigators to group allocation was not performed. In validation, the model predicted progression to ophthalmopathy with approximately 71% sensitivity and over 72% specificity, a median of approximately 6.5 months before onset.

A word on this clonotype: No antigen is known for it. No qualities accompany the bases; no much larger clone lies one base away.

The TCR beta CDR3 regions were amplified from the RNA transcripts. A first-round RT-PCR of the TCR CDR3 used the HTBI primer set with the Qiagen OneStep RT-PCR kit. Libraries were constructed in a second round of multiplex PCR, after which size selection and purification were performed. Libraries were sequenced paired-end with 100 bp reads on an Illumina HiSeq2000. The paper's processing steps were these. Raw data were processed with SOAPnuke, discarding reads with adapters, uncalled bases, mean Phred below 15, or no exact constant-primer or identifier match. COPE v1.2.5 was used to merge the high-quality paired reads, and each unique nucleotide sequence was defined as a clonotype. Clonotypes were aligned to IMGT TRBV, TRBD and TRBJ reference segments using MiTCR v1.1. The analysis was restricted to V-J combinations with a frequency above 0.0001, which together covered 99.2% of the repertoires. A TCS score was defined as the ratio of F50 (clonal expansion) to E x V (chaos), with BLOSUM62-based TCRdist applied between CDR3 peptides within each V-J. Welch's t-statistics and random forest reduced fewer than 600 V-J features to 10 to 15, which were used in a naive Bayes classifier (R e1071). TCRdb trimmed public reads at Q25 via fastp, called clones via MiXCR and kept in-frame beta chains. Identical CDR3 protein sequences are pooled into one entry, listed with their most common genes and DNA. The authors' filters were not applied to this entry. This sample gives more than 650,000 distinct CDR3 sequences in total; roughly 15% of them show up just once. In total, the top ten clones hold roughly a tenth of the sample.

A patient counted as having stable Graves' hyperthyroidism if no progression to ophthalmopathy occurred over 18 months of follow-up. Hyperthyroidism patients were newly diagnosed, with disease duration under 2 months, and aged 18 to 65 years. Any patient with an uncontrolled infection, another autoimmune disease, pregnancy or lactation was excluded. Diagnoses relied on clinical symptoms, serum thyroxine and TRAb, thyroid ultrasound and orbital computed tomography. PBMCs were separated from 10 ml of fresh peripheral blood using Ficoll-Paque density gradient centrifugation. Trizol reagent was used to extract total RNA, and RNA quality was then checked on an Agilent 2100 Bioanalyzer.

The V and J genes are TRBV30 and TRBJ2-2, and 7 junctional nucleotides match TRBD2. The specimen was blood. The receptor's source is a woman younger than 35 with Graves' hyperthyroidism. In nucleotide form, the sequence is TGTGCCTGGAGTTTCCTGGGCGGCGGGAGTACCACCGGGGAGCTGTTTTTT. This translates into CAWSFLGGGSTTGELFF.